These 9 T cell receptor beta chains were all obtained from the same sample, sequenced in a study of blood T cells in healthy people across ages. A second PCR of 7 to 11 cycles used a sample-barcoded 5' primer and a J-beta primer mix. TCRdb analysed the 5' RACE reads with MiXCR anew, one entry per CDR3 protein. The sample records almost 300,000 distinct CDR3 sequences, around 30% being singletons. Input material: blood. These receptors originate from a woman in her seventies in good health.

This clonotype was counted between two and nine times. The chain has TRBV25-1 and TRBJ1-1; no firm D call. The V and J ends lost 8 bases and 12 bases respectively, with 16 bases between them. The CDR3 runs to 11 residues. The germline V gene has CDR1 MGHDK and CDR2 SYGVNS. The CDR3 sequence is CASQKLNQPFF. CDR3 sequence (DNA): TGTGCCAGCCAAAAACTCAATCAACCTTTCTTT.

A few counts support this clonotype. The chain uses TRBV28 and TRBJ2-5; D unresolved. The better agreement between TRBJ2-1 and the DNA end casts doubt on the J call. Germline assignment: CDR1 MDHEN and CDR2 SYDVKM. The CDR3 sequence is 13 residues long. The CDR3 reads CASNIYRDNEQFF. The CDR3 DNA is TGTGCCAGCAACATCTACCGGGACAATGAGCAGTTCTTC.

The genes are TRBV6-5 and TRBJ1-1; weak D call: TRBD1 (5 bases). The germline V and J ends were trimmed by 6 bases and 3 bases, with 14 bases remaining between them. The CDR3 has 14 amino acids. In germline, CDR1 is MNHEY, CDR2 SVGAGI. The CDR3 nucleotides are TGTGCCAGCAGCTCCGGGACGGATTACACTGAAGCTTTCTTT. Amino acid sequence: CASSSGTDYTEAFF.

The V and J genes are TRBV7-2 and TRBJ2-2; D possibly corresponds to TRBD1 (6 bases). CDR3 size: 15 residues. Germline V lookup: CDR1 SGHTA, CDR2 FQGNSA. Trimming took off 3 bases at V and 2 bases at J, with 10 bases between the two ends. DNA of the CDR3: TGTGCCAGCAGCTTTACAGGGTCTAACACCGGGGAGCTGTTTTTT. Amino acids: CASSFTGSNTGELFF.

In this sample, this clonotype turned up a few times. The V and J genes are TRBV12-3 or TRBV12-4 and TRBJ2-5; D might be TRBD1 (5 bases). The tail of the sequence fits TRBJ2-7 better, so the J call may be wrong. The CDR3 totals 13 residues. The CDR3 loop is CASSVDRTYEQYF. The CDR3 bases are TGTGCCAGCAGCGTTGACAGAACCTACGAGCAGTACTTC.

The chain recombines TRBV18 with TRBJ2-1; TRBD2 matches 8 bases. Germline V gene data show CDR1 as KGHSH and CDR2 as LQKENI. With 2 bases clipped from V and 9 bases from J, the junction kept 3 bases outside the gene matches. This CDR3 contains 13 residues. The CDR3 loop reads CASSPAGGSEQFF. CDR3 DNA: TGTGCCAGCTCACCAGCGGGGGGCAGTGAGCAGTTCTTC.

The table lists this clonotype with many counts. The rearrangement links TRBV7-2 to TRBJ2-5, with 8 bases aligning to TRBD1. This CDR3 region has 15 residues. V was clipped by 5 bases and J by 5 bases; unmatched bases: 10. CDR1 is SGHTA, CDR2 FQGNSA, per germline. The CDR3 DNA reads TGTGCCAGCAGCACAGGACAGGGAATTGTGGAGACCCAGTACTTC. This codes for CASSTGQGIVETQYF.

The chain recombines TRBV9 with TRBJ2-5; perhaps D is TRBD1 or TRBD2 (5 bases each). This CDR3 has 15 amino acids. Germline CDR1 is SGDLS and CDR2 is YYNGEE. V was trimmed by 3 bases and J by 3 bases, leaving 15 bases between them. CDR3 sequence: CASSELSGTKETQYF. The CDR3 nucleotides read TGTGCCAGCAGCGAGCTCTCGGGGACGAAAGAGACCCAGTACTTC. Full variable domain (rest looked up from reference TRBV9 and TRBJ2-5): DSGVTQTPKHLITATGQRVTLRCSPRSGDLSVYWYQQSLDQGLQFLIQYYNGEERAKGNILERFSAQQFPDLHSELNLSSLELGDSALYFCASSELSGTKETQYFGPGTRLLVL.

In its sample, this clonotype was seen a few times. The gene calls are TRBV14 and TRBJ2-5; a possible D gene is TRBD2 (5 bases). V shed 3 bases and J shed 4 bases, with 18 bases lying between them. This CDR3 spans 16 amino acids. CDR1 SGHDN and CDR2 FVKESK come from the germline V gene. As DNA, the CDR3 is TGTGCCAGCAGCCAGCAAGGGAGAGGAAAACGAGAGACCCAGTACTTC. It yields the protein CASSQQGRGKRETQYF.